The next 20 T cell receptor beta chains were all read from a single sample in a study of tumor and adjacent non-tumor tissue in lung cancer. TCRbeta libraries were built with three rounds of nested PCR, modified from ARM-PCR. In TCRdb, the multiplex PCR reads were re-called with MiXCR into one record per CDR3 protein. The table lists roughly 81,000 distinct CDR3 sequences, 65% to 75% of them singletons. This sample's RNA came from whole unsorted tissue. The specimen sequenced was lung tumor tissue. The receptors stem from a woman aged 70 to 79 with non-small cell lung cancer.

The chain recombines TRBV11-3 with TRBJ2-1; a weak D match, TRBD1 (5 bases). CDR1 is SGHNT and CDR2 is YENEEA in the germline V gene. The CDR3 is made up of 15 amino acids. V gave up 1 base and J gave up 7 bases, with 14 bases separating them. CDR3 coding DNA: TGTGCCAGCAGCTTAGGGCAGGGTACCAATAATGAGCAGTTCTTC. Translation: CASSLGQGTNNEQFF.

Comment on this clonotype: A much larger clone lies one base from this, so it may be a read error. The CDR3 nucleotides read TGTGCCAGCAGTATACCTAGCGTAACAGCCTACGAGCAGTACTTC. Protein product: CASSIPSVTAYEQYF. The chain recombines TRBV28 with TRBJ2-7, with D perhaps TRBD2 (6 bases). Germline V gene data show CDR1 as MDHEN and CDR2 as SYDVKM. This CDR3 has 15 residues. V lost 5 bases to trimming and J lost 2 bases, with 16 bases between them.

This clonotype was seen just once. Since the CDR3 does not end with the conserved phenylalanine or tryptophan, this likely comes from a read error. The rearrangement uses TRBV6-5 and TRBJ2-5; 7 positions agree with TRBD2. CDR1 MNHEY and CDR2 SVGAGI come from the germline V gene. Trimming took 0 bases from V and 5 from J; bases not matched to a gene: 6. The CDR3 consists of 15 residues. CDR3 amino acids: CASSYSRTRWETQYL. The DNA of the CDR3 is TGTGCCAGCAGTTACTCGCGGACTAGGTGGGAGACCCAGTACTTA.

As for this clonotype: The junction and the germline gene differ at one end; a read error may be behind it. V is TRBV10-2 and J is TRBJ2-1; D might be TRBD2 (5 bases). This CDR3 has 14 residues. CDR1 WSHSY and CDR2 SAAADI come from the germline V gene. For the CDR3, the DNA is TGCGCCAGCAAAGCGGATCTGAGGTACAATGTGCAGTTCTTC. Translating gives CASKADLRYNVQFF.

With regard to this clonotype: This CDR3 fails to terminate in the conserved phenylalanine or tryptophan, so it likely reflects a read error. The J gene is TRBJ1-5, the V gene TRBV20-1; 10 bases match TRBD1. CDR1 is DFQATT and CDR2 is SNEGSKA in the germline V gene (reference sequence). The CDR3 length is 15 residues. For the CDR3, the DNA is TGTAGTGCCCACGGGACAGGGGAGAGCAATCAGCCCCAGCATTCT. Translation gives CSAHGTGESNQPQHS.

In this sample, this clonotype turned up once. CDR3 residues: CSVGATRGNTIYF. The CDR3, as DNA: TGCAGTGTGGGGGCAACACGAGGAAACACCATATATTTT. This chain connects TRBV29-1 to TRBJ1-3; TRBD1 might be the D (6 bases). The CDR3 covers 13 residues. Germline lookup yields CDR1 SQVTM and CDR2 ANQGSEA.

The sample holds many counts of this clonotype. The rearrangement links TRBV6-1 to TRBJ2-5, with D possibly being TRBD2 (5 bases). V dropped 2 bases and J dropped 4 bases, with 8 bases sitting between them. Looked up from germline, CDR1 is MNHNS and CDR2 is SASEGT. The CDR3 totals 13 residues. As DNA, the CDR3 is TGTGCCAGCAGTGAAATAGCGCGAGAGACCCAGTACTTC. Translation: CASSEIARETQYF.

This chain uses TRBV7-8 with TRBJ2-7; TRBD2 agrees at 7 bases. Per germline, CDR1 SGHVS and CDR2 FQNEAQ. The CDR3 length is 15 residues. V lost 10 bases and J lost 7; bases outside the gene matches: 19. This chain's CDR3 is CATSFLAAEAGEQYF. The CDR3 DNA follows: TGTGCCACCAGTTTCCTAGCGGCAGAGGCTGGGGAGCAGTACTTC.

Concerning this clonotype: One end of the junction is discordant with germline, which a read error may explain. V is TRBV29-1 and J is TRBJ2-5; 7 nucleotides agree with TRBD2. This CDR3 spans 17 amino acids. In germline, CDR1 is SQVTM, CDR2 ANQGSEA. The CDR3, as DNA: TGTAGCGTTGTCTCTTGGCTAGTGGGAGGGCACCAAGAGACCCAGTACTTC. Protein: CSVVSWLVGGHQETQYF.

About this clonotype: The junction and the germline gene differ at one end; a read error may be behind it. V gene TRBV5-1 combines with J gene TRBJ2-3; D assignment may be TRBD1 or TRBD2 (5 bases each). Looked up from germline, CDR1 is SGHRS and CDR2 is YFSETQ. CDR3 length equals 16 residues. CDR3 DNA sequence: TGCGCCAGCAGCTCTCTTCCTGGCGGGTCGACAGATACTCAGTATTTT. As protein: CASSSLPGGSTDTQYF.

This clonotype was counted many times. DNA for the CDR3: TGTGCCTGGAGTGTAACTACTGAAGCTTTCTTT. Protein: CAWSVTTEAFF. This chain joins TRBV30 and TRBJ1-1; D not certain. The germline V gene encodes CDR1 GTSNPN and CDR2 SVGIG (reference sequence). The CDR3 spans 11 residues. The germline V and J ends were trimmed by 0 bases and 5 bases, with 4 bases remaining between them.

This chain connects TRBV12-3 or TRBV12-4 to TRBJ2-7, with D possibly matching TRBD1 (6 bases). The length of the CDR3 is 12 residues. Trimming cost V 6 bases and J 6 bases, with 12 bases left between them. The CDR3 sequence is CASSSDRREQYF. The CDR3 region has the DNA TGTGCCAGCAGCAGTGACAGGCGCGAGCAGTACTTC.

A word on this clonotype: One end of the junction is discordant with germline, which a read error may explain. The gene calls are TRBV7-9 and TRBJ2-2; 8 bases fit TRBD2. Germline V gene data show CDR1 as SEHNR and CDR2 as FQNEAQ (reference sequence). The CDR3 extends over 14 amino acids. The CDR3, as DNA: TGTGCCAGCAGACTGACTAGCGCTCGCGGGGAGTTGTTTTTT. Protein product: CASRLTSARGELFF.

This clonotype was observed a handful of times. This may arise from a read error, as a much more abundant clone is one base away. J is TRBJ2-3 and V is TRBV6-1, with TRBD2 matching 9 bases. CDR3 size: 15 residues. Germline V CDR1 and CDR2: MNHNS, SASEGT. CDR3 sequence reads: CVSSDRLAATDTQYF. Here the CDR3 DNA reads TGTGTCAGCAGTGACAGACTAGCGGCCACAGATACGCAGTATTTT.

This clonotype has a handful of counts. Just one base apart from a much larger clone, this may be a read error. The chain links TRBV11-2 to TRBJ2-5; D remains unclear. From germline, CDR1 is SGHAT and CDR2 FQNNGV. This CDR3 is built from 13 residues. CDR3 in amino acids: CASSLSSYEIQYF. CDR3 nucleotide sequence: TGTGCCAGCAGCTTAAGCAGCTATGAGATCCAGTACTTC.

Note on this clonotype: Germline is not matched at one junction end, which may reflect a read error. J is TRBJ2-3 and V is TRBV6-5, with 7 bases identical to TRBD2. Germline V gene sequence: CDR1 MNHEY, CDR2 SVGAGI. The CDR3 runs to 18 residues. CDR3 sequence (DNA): TGTGCCAGCATGGCTGCCTTAGGGACTAACGGATACGCAGATACACAGTATTTT. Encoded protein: CASMAALGTNGYADTQYF.

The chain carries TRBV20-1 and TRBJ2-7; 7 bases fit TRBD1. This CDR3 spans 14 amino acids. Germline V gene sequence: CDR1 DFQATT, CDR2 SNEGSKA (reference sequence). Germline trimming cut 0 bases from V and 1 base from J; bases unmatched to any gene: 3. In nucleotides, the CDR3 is TGCAGTGCTAGAGACAACAGGGGTTCCTACGAGCAGTACTTC. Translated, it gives CSARDNRGSYEQYF.

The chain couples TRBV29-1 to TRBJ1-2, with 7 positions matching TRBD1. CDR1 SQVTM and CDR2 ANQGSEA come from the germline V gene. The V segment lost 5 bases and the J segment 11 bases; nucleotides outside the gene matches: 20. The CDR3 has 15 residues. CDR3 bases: TGCAGCGTTTCTATCCGGGACAGTGGGCACTATGTGTACACCTTC. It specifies CSVSIRDSGHYVYTF.

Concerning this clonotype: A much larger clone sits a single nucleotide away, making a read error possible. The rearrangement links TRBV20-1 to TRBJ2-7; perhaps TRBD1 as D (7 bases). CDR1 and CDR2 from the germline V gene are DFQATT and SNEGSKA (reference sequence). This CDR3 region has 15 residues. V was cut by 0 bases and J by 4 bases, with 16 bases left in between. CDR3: CSARDPSGGNYEQYF. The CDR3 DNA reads TGCAGTGCTAGAGATCCCTCAGGGGGGAATTACGAGCAGTACTTC.

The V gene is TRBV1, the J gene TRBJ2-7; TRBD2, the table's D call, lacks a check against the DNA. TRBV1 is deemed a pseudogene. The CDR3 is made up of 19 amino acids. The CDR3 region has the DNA TGCATCAGCAGCCAAGAAGGAACTAGCGGGAAAGTCCTCGGCGGCGAGCAGTACTTC. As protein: CISSQEGTSGKVLGGEQYF.